The 13 T cell receptor beta chains presented below share a single source sample, sequenced in a study of cytotoxic CD8 clonotypes in ibrutinib-treated CLL (dated by TCRdb to the early 2020s). The method was the immunoSEQ multiplex PCR assay. Sourced from immuneACCESS, this table was stored by TCRdb with only in-frame sequences that have V and J called. A share of the clones is absent; for the studies checked, an unresolved V gene accounts for under half, and the remainder has no known explanation. The sample table holds approximately 70,000 clones, of which over 75% were seen once. The ten biggest clones cover around 7.6% of the sample. The sample's time point, from its label and the paper: progressive disease on ibrutinib. The starting material was PBMCs, obtained at disease progression, from a patient treated with ibrutinib. The receptors come from a human donor with chronic lymphocytic leukemia.

As for this clone: Relative to the germline gene, one junction end is altered; a read error may explain this. The chain recombines TRBV5-1 with TRBJ1-5; tentative D call: TRBD1 (5 bases). The germline gives CDR1 SGHRS, CDR2 YFSETQ. The CDR3 is 12 amino acids. The CDR3 nucleotides are TGCGCCAGCAGCTTGGATCGGGGCCCCCAACATTTT. Its protein product is CASSLDRGPQHF.

This clone was seen once. This chain links TRBV5-1 with TRBJ2-7; 7 bases align to TRBD1. V lost 0 bases, J lost 3 bases, and 9 bases stayed unmatched. The CDR3 length is 16 residues. Germline CDR1 is SGHRS and CDR2 is YFSETQ. This chain's CDR3 is CASSLGQGVLGYEQYF. CDR3 in DNA: TGCGCCAGCAGCTTGGGGCAGGGGGTTCTTGGCTACGAGCAGTACTTC.

This chain connects TRBV5-1 to TRBJ1-5; TRBD1 is a possible D gene (5 bases). V shed 2 bases and J shed 2 bases, with 11 bases lying between them. The CDR3 spans 15 residues. Germline CDR1 reads SGHRS; CDR2 reads YFSETQ. In DNA, the CDR3 is TGCGCCAGCAGCTTAGGACATGGGGGCAATCAGCCCCAGCATTTT. Translation gives CASSLGHGGNQPQHF.

This clone was seen a single time. The gene calls are TRBV7-9 and TRBJ2-7; no reliable D call. Germline CDR1 SEHNR, CDR2 FQNEAQ (reference sequence). Trimming took off 5 bases at V and 9 bases at J, with 14 bases between the two ends. This CDR3 contains 12 residues. The CDR3 region has the DNA TGTGCCAGCAGCCGTGTCCCGTCCGGGCAGTACTTC. The encoded protein is CASSRVPSGQYF.

V is TRBV30 and J is TRBJ1-1; D is undetermined. Per germline, CDR1 GTSNPN and CDR2 SVGIG (reference sequence). Between the trimmed V and J ends, which lost 5 bases and 4 bases, there was a span of 23 bases. The CDR3 length is 16 residues. DNA of the CDR3: TGTGCCTGGTATCTCCCGAGGAAGCGGCCGGGCACTGAAGCTTTCTTT. It codes for CAWYLPRKRPGTEAFF.

V is TRBV28 and J is TRBJ1-5, with a weak D call TRBD1 (5 bases). Deletions cut 3 bases from V and 4 bases from J, with 13 bases between. Germline assignment: CDR1 MDHEN and CDR2 SYDVKM. The CDR3 extends over 15 amino acids. The CDR3 nucleotides are TGTGCCAGCAGTTTCCGATCCGAGGGGAATCAGCCCCAGCATTTT. It specifies CASSFRSEGNQPQHF.

V is TRBV19 and J is TRBJ1-5, with 8 bases fitting TRBD1. CDR1 is LNHDA and CDR2 is SQIVND in the germline V gene (reference sequence). The CDR3 is 15 residues long. V trimming: 3 bases; J trimming: 7 bases; junction bases outside the gene matches: 8. The CDR3 loop reads CASSIMGTGLQPQHF. The CDR3 DNA reads as TGTGCCAGTAGTATCATGGGGACAGGTCTCCAGCCCCAGCATTTT.

The chain employs TRBV2 and TRBJ1-2, with D unresolved. Trimming removed 11 bases from V and 3 bases from J, with 16 bases in between. There are 13 residues in the CDR3. Per germline, CDR1 SNHLY and CDR2 FYNNEI. The CDR3 here is CAGQVDRDYGYTF. DNA of the CDR3: TGTGCCGGTCAGGTGGACCGTGACTATGGCTACACCTTC.

The CDR3 DNA is TGCAGTGCGACTAACTATGGCTACACCTTC. It translates to CSATNYGYTF. This chain uses TRBV20-1 with TRBJ1-2; no reliable D call. The CDR3 extends over 10 amino acids. Between the trimmed V and J ends, which lost 6 bases and 0 bases, there was a span of 2 bases. From germline, CDR1 is DFQATT and CDR2 SNEGSKA (reference sequence).

This chain uses TRBV6-1 with TRBJ1-1, with D uncertain. Germline V gives CDR1 MNHNS, CDR2 SASEGT. CDR3 length: 12 amino acids. Trimming took off 2 bases at V and 3 bases at J, with 4 bases between the two ends. Here the CDR3 reads CASSESYTEAFF. DNA for the CDR3: TGTGCCAGCAGTGAATCGTACACTGAAGCTTTCTTT.

DNA for the CDR3: TGTGCCAGCAGTTACAACGACATGGGAAACACCATATATTTT. Protein sequence: CASSYNDMGNTIYF. This chain uses TRBV6-6 with TRBJ1-3; D is uncertain. V was pared by 2 bases and J by 4 bases, with 9 bases between. This CDR3 region has 14 residues. Germline V lookup: CDR1 MNHNY, CDR2 SVGAGI (reference sequence).

The chain has TRBV6-1 and TRBJ2-7, with TRBD2 identical over 9 bases. The V gene's germline CDR1 is MNHNS and CDR2 SASEGT. The V and J ends lost 7 bases and 3 bases, in that order; junction bases with no gene match: 7. The CDR3 has 14 residues. The CDR3 region has the DNA TGTGCCAGCATTCTGACTAGCGGTTTCTACGAGCAGTACTTC. This encodes CASILTSGFYEQYF.

This clone has just one count. The chain joins TRBV4-1 to TRBJ2-5, with 11 bases lining up with TRBD2. Germline V CDR1 and CDR2: MGHRA, YSYEKL. The CDR3 extends over 17 amino acids. The V and J ends lost 2 bases and 7 bases, in that order; junction bases with no gene match: 12. The CDR3 loop is CASSQSWSGTSGGTQYF. CDR3 nucleotides: TGCGCCAGCAGCCAAAGTTGGTCCGGGACTAGCGGAGGGACCCAGTACTTC.